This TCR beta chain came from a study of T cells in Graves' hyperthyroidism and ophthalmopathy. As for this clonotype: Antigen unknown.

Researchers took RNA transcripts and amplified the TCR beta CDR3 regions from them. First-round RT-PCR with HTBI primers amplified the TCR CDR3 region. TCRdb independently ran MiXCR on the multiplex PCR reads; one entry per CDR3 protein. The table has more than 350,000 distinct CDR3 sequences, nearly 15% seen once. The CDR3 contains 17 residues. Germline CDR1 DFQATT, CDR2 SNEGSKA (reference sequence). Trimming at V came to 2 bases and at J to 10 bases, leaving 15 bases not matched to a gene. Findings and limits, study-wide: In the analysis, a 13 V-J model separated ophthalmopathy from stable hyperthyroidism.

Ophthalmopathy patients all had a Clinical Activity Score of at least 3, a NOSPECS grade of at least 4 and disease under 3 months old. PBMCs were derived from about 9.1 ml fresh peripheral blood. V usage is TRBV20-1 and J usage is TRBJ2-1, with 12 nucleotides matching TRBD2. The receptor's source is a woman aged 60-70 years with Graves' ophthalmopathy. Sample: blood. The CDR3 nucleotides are TGCAGTGCTAGAAATGCGGCGGGACTAGCGGGTGTAAGGGAGCAGTTCTTC. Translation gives CSARNAAGLAGVREQFF.